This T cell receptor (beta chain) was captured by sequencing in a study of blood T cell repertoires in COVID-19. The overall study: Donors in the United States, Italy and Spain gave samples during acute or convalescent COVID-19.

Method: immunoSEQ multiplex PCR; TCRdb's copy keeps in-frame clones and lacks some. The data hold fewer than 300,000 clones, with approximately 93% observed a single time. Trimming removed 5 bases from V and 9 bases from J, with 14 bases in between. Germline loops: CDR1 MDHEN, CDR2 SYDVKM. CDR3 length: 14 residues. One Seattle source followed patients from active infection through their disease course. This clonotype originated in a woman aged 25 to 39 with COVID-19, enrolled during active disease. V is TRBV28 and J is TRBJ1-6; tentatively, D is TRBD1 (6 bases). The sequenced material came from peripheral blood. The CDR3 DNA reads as TGTGCCAGCAGTAACAGGGAGCTGAGTTCACCCCTCCACTTT. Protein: CASSNRELSSPLHF.